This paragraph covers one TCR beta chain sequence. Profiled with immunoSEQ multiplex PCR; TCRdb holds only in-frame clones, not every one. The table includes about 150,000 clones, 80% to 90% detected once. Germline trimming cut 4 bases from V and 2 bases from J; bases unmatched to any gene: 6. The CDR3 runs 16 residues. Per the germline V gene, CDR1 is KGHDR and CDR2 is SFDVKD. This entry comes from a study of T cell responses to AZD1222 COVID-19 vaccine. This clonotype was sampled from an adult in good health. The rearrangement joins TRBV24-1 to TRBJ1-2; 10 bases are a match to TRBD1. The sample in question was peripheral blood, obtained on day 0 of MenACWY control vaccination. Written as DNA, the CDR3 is TGTGCCACCAGTGACCGCCCGGGACAGGGGAACTATGGCTACACCTTC. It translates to CATSDRPGQGNYGYTF.